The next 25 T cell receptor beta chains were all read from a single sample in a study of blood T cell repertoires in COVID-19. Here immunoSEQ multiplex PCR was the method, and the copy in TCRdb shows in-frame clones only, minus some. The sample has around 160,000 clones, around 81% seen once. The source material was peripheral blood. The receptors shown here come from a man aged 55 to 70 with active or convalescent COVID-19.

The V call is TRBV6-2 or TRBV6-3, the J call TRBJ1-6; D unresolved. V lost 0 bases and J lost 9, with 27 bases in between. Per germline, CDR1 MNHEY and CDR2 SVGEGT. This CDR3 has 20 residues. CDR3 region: CASSYSTRWRVLAPTSPLHF. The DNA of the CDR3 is TGTGCCAGCAGTTACTCGACCCGGTGGAGGGTTTTGGCGCCTACTTCACCCCTCCACTTT.

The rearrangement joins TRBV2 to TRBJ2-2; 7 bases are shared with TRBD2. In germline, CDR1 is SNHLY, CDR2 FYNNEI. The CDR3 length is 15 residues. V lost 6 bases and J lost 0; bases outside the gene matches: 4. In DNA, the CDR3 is TGTGCCAGCAGGGGGGGGTTCGCGAACACCGGGGAGCTGTTTTTT. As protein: CASRGGFANTGELFF.

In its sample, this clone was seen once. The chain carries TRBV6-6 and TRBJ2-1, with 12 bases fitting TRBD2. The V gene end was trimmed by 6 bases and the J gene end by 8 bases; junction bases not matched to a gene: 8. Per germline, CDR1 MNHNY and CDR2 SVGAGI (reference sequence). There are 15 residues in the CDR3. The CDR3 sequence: CASRSPSGGGDEQFF. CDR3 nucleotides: TGTGCCAGCAGAAGCCCTAGCGGGGGGGGCGATGAGCAGTTCTTC.

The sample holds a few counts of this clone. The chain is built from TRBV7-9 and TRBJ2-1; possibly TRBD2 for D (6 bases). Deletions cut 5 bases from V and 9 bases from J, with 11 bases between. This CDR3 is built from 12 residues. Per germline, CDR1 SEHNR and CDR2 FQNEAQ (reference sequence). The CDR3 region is CASSNRDSEQFF. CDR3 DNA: TGTGCCAGCAGCAATAGGGACTCTGAGCAGTTCTTC.

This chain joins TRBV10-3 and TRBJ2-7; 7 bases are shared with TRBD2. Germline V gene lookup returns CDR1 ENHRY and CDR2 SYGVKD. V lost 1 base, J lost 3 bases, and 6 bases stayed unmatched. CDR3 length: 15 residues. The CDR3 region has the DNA TGTGCCATCAGTGAGTTGGCGGGAGCCCGCTACGAGCAGTACTTC. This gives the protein CAISELAGARYEQYF.

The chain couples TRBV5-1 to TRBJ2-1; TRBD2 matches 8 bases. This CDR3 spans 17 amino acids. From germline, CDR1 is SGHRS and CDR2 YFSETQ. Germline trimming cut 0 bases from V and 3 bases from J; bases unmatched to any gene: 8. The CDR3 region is CASSLASGLAGYNEQFF. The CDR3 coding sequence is TGCGCCAGCAGCTTGGCCTCGGGTCTAGCGGGCTACAATGAGCAGTTCTTC. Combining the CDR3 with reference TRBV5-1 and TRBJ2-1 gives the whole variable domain KAGVTQTPRYLIKTRGQQVTLSCSPISGHRSVSWYQQTPGQGLQFLFEYFSETQRNKGNFPGRFSGRQFSNSRSEMNVSTLELGDSALYLCASSLASGLAGYNEQFFGPGTRLTVL.

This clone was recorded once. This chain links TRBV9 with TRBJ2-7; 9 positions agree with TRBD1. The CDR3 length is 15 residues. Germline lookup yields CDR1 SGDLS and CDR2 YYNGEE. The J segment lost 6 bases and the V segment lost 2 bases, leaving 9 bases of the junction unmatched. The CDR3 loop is CASSVSGQGSGEQYF. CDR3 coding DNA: TGTGCCAGCAGCGTTTCAGGACAGGGGTCGGGCGAGCAGTACTTC.

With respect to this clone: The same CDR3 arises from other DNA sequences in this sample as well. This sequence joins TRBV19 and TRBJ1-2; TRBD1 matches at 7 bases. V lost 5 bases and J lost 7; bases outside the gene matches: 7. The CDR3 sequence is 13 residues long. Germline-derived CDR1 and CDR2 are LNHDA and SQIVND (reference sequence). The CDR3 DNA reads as TGTGCCAGTAGTCCTAGACAGGGTGGTGGCTACACCTTC. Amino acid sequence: CASSPRQGGGYTF.

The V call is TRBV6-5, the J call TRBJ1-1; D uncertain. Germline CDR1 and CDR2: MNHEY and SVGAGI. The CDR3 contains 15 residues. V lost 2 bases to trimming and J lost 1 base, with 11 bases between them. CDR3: CASSYPLGRNTEAFF. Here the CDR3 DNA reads TGTGCCAGCAGTTACCCTCTTGGTAGGAACACTGAAGCTTTCTTT.

DNA for the CDR3: TGTGCCTGGGGGGCGCACCCACTTGCAACTAATGAAAAACTGTTTTTT. Its translation is CAWGAHPLATNEKLFF. The chain uses TRBV30 and TRBJ1-4, with a weak D call TRBD1 (5 bases). The CDR3 is 16 amino acids. Looked up from germline, CDR1 is GTSNPN and CDR2 is SVGIG (reference sequence). Trimming shortened V by 5 bases and J by 0 bases, and 16 bases separated the two germline ends.

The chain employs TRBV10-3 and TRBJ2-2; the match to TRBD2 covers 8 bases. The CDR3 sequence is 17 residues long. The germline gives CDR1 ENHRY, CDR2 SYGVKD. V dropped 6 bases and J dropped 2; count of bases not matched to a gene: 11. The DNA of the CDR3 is TGTGCCATCAGGGGGCCCTTAGCGGGGAGTAACACCGGGGAGCTGTTTTTT. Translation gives CAIRGPLAGSNTGELFF.

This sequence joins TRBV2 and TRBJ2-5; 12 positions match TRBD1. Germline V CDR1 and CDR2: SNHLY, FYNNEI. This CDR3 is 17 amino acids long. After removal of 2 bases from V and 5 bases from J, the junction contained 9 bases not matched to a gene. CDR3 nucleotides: TGTGCCAGCAGTGAACGATCCGGGACAGGGGGCCGGGAGACCCAGTACTTC. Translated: CASSERSGTGGRETQYF.

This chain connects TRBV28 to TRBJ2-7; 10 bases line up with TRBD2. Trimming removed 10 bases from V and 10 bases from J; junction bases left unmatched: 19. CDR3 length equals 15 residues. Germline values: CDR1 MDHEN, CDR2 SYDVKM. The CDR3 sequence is CATRGPGTSAISQYF. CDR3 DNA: TGTGCCACCAGAGGGCCCGGGACTAGCGCCATCAGTCAGTACTTC.

CDR3 region: CASSVVAAADFNYGYTF. The CDR3 bases are TGTGCCAGCAGCGTAGTGGCGGCAGCCGATTTTAACTATGGCTACACCTTC. The gene calls are TRBV9 and TRBJ1-2; D unclear. V lost 0 bases to trimming and J lost 1 base, with 16 bases between them. The CDR3 runs to 17 residues. Germline V gives CDR1 SGDLS, CDR2 YYNGEE.

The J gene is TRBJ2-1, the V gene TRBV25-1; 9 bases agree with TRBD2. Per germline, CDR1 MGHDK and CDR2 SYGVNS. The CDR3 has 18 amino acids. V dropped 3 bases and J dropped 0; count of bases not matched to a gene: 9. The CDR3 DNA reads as TGTGCCAGCAGTGAGACTAGCGGCTTCTTGGGCTCCTACAATGAGCAGTTCTTC. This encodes CASSETSGFLGSYNEQFF.

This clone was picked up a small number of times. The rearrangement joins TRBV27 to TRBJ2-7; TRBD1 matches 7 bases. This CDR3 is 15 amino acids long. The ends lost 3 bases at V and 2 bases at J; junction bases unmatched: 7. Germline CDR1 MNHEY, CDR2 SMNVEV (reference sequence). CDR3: CASSLTGIGPYEQYF. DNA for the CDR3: TGTGCCAGCAGTTTGACAGGGATAGGGCCCTACGAGCAGTACTTC.

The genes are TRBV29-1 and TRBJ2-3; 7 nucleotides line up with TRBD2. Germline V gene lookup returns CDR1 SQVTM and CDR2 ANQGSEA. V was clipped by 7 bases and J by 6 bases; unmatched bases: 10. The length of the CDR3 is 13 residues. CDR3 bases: TGCAGCGCTCTCGGACTAGTGGGGGATACGCAGTATTTT. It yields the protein CSALGLVGDTQYF.

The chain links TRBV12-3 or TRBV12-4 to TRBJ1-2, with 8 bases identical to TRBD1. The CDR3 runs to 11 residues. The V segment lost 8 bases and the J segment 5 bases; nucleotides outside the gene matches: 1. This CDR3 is CASGQGYGYTF. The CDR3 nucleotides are TGTGCCAGCGGACAGGGATATGGCTACACCTTC.

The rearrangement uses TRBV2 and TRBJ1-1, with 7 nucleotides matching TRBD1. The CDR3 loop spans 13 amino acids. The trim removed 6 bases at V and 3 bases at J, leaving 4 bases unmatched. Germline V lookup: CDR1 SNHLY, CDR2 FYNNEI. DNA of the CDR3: TGTGCCAGCAGAGCTACAGGGGACACTGAAGCTTTCTTT. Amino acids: CASRATGDTEAFF. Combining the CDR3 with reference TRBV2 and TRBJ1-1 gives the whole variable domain EPEVTQTPSHQVTQMGQEVILRCVPISNHLYFYWYRQILGQKVEFLVSFYNNEISEKSEIFDDQFSVERPDGSNFTLKIRSTKLEDSAMYFCASRATGDTEAFFGQGTRLTVV.

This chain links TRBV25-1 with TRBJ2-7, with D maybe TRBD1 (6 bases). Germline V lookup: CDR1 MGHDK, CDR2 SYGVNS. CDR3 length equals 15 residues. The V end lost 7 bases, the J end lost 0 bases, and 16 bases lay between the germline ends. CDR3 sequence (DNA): TGTGCCAGCAAAGCCCTGGGGGCTAGCTCCTACGAGCAGTACTTC. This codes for CASKALGASSYEQYF.

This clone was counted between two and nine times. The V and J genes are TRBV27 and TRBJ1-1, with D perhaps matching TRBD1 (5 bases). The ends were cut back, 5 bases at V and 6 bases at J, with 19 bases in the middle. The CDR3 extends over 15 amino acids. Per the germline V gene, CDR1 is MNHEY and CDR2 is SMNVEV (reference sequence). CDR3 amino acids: CASSNPGGLRAEAFF. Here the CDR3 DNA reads TGTGCCAGCAGTAATCCGGGGGGATTGAGGGCTGAAGCTTTCTTT.

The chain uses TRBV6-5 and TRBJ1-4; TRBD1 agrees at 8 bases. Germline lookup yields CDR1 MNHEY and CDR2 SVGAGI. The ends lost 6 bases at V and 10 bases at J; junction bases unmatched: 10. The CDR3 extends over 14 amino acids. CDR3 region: CASRKQGEQGKLFF. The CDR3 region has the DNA TGTGCCAGCAGGAAACAGGGGGAACAAGGAAAACTGTTTTTT.

The CDR3 reads CASSEGSGGARSAFF. The CDR3 coding sequence is TGTGCCAGCAGTGAAGGGTCAGGGGGCGCTCGTTCAGCTTTCTTT. The V and J genes are TRBV6-1 and TRBJ1-1; the match to TRBD1 covers 8 bases. The length of the CDR3 is 15 residues. Germline CDR1 reads MNHNS; CDR2 reads SASEGT. With V trimmed by 1 base and J by 10 bases, 11 bases remained unmatched.

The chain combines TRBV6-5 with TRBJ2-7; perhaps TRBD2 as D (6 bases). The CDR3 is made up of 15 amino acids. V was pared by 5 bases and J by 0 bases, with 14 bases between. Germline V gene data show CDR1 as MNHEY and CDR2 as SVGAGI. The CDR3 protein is CASSRSGQSSYEQYF. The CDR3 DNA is TGTGCCAGCAGTAGGAGCGGGCAAAGCTCCTACGAGCAGTACTTC.

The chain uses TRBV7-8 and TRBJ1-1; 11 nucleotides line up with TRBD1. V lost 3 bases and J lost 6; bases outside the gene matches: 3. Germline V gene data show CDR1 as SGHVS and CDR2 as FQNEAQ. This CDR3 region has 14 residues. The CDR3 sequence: CASSFGQGASEAFF. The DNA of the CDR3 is TGTGCCAGCAGCTTCGGACAGGGGGCATCTGAAGCTTTCTTT.